The rows below give T cell receptor beta chains drawn from one sample of a study of blood T cell repertoires in COVID-19. TCRdb's table, derived via immunoSEQ multiplex PCR, lists solely in-frame clones and lacks some. The sample yields fewer than 450,000 clones, approximately 88% seen once. The source material was PBMCs or T cells enriched from blood (not recorded which). The receptors here all came from a woman in her thirties or forties with acute COVID-19. CDR3s include the opening cysteine and the closing phenylalanine or tryptophan. Fields, in order: V gene, J gene, D gene, clone size, CDR3 protein, CDR3 DNA. The D gene is left open where the match is weak. Only part of the rows carry a size: once, few, many, or a class if the clone is expanded.

>TRBV9|TRBJ1-3|TRBD1|-
CASSAGQGVSSGNTIYF
TGTGCCAGCAGCGCGGGACAGGGGGTAAGCTCTGGAAACACCATATATTTT
>TRBV7-2|TRBJ1-5|-|few
CASSLDRAQPQHF
TGTGCCAGCAGCTTAGACAGGGCCCAGCCCCAGCATTTT
>TRBV10-3|TRBJ2-7|TRBD2|-
CAATPPGGGQDEQYF
TGTGCCGCGACTCCCCCGGGGGGGGGACAAGACGAGCAGTACTTC
>TRBV6-1|TRBJ2-2|TRBD2|-
CASSEGLAGGTGELFF
TGTGCCAGCAGTGAAGGGCTAGCGGGGGGCACCGGGGAGCTGTTTTTT
>TRBV6-5|TRBJ2-7|TRBD1|-
CASSYQGRGYEQYF
TGTGCCAGCAGTTATCAGGGCAGGGGGTACGAGCAGTACTTC
>TRBV9|TRBJ1-1|-|-
CASSPITGLGTEAFF
TGTGCCAGCAGCCCTATTACAGGGTTGGGCACTGAAGCTTTCTTT
>TRBV4-1|TRBJ2-2|TRBD1|-
CASRRAGGQAVTGELFF
TGCGCCAGCAGACGCGCTGGGGGACAGGCGGTCACCGGGGAGCTGTTTTTT
>TRBV9|TRBJ2-5|TRBD1|-
CASGDRGETQYF
TGTGCCAGCGGCGACAGGGGTGAGACCCAGTACTTC
>TRBV19|TRBJ1-2|-|-
CASQAGGGYGYTF
TGTGCCAGCCAGGCGGGGGGTGGCTATGGCTACACCTTC
>TRBV10-1|TRBJ2-1|TRBD2|-
CASRKTTSGGDEQFF
TGCGCCAGCAGAAAGACGACTAGCGGGGGGGATGAGCAGTTCTTC
>TRBV30|TRBJ2-3|-|few
CAWNRETDTQYF
TGTGCCTGGAACCGGGAGACAGATACGCAGTATTTT
>TRBV9|TRBJ2-1|TRBD2|-
CASSVATSGWDEQFF
TGTGCCAGCAGCGTAGCTACTAGCGGTTGGGATGAGCAGTTCTTC
>TRBV19|TRBJ1-2|TRBD1|-
CASSSGTVYGYTF
TGTGCCAGTAGTAGCGGGACAGTCTATGGCTACACCTTC
>TRBV5-1|TRBJ2-3|TRBD2|-
CASSLTSGGPVSDFTQYF
TGCGCCAGCAGCTTGACTAGCGGGGGGCCAGTTTCGGATTTCACGCAGTATTTT
>TRBV7-9|TRBJ1-3|TRBD1|-
CATNSQGAQGNTIYF
TGTGCCACCAACTCACAGGGGGCACAGGGAAACACCATATATTTT
>TRBV25-1|TRBJ1-2|TRBD1|-
CASSLGTAYGYTF
TGTGCCAGCTCCCTAGGGACAGCCTATGGCTACACCTTC
>TRBV6-5|TRBJ1-1|TRBD1|-
CASKGTGGEAFF
TGTGCCAGCAAGGGGACAGGCGGTGAAGCTTTCTTT
>TRBV4-1|TRBJ1-4|TRBD1|-
CASSNTQGSNEKLFF
TGCGCCAGCAGCAATACACAGGGGTCTAATGAAAAACTGTTTTTT
>TRBV7-2|TRBJ1-1|-|once
CASSLATGSVTEAFF
TGTGCCAGCAGCTTAGCAACAGGGTCGGTCACTGAAGCTTTCTTT
>TRBV7-8|TRBJ2-5|TRBD2|-
CASSLNFAGGRETQYF
TGTGCCAGCAGCTTAAACTTTGCGGGGGGGCGGGAGACCCAGTACTTC
>TRBV15|TRBJ1-2|TRBD1|-
CATSRDLWDRPNYGYTF
TGTGCCACCAGCAGAGATTTATGGGACAGGCCAAACTATGGCTACACCTTC
>TRBV9|TRBJ2-1|-|once
CASSPRVSTNNEQFF
TGTGCCAGCAGCCCCCGGGTCTCCACGAACAATGAGCAGTTCTTC
>TRBV7-9|TRBJ1-2|-|-
CASSLSGSGYTF
TGTGCCAGCAGCTTGTCAGGCAGTGGCTACACCTTC
>TRBV6-2/TRBV6-3|TRBJ2-1|TRBD2|-
CASSYSASGVSYNEQFF
TGTGCCAGCAGTTACTCGGCTAGCGGGGTCTCCTACAATGAGCAGTTCTTC
>TRBV12-3/TRBV12-4|TRBJ1-3|TRBD1|-
CASSRDRETTIYF
TGTGCCAGCAGTCGGGACAGGGAAACCACCATATATTTT
>TRBV20-1|TRBJ1-1|-|-
CSASRGSNTEAFF
TGCAGTGCTAGTAGAGGGTCGAACACTGAAGCTTTCTTT
>TRBV19|TRBJ2-2|-|-
CATAGTVNTGELFF
TGTGCCACCGCCGGGACTGTGAACACCGGGGAGCTGTTTTTT
>TRBV15|TRBJ1-5|TRBD1|-
CATSRVAGQGASNQPQHF
TGTGCCACCAGCAGAGTTGCGGGACAGGGGGCAAGCAATCAGCCCCAGCATTTT